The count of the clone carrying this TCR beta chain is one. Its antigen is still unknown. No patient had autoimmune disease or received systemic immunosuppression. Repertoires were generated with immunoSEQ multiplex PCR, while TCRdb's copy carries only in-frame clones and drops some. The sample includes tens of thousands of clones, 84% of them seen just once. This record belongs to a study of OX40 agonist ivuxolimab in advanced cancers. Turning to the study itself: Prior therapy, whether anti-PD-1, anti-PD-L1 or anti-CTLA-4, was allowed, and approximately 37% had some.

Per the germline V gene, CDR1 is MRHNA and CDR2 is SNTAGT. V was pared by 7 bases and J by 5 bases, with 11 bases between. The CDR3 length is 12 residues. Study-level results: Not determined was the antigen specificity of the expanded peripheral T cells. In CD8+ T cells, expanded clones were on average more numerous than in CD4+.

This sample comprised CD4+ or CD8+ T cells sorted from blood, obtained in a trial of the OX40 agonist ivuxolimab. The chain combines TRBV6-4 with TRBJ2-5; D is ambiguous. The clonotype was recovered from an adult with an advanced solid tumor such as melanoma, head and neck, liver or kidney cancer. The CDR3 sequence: CASIGFRETQYF. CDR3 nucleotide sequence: TGTGCCAGCATTGGATTCCGGGAGACCCAGTACTTC.